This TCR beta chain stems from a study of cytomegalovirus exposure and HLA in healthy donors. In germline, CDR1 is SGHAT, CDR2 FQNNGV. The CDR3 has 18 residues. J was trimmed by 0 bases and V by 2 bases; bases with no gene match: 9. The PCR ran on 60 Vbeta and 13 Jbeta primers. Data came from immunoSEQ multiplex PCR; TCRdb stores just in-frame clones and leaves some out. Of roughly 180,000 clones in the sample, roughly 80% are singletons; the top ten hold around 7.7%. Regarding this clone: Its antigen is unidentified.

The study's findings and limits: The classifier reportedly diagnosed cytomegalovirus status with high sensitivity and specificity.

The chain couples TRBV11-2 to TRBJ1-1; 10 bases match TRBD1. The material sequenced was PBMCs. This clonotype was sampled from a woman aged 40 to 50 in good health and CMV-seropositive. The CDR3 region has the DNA TGTGCCAGCAGCTTACGGTGGGGACAGGGGCGATTGAACACTGAAGCTTTCTTT. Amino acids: CASSLRWGQGRLNTEAFF.